The clone carrying this TCR beta chain showed up just a few times. A much more abundant neighbour one base away suggests this may be a read error. Primed by a sample-barcoded 5' primer and a J-beta primer mix, a second PCR proceeded for 7 to 11 cycles. TCRdb re-called the 5' RACE reads with MiXCR, one entry per CDR3 protein. The sample carries around 800,000 distinct CDR3 sequences, about 53% recorded once. This entry belongs to a study of blood T cells in healthy people across ages. CDR3 size: 13 residues. The V gene's germline CDR1 is SQVTM and CDR2 ANQGSEA. The chain joins TRBV29-1 to TRBJ2-1; D not resolved. The source of this sequence is a man at least 80 years old in good health. The sequencing input was blood. Here the CDR3 DNA reads TGCGGCGTTGAAGAATCATGGAACAATGAGCAGTTCTTC. It codes for CGVEESWNNEQFF.